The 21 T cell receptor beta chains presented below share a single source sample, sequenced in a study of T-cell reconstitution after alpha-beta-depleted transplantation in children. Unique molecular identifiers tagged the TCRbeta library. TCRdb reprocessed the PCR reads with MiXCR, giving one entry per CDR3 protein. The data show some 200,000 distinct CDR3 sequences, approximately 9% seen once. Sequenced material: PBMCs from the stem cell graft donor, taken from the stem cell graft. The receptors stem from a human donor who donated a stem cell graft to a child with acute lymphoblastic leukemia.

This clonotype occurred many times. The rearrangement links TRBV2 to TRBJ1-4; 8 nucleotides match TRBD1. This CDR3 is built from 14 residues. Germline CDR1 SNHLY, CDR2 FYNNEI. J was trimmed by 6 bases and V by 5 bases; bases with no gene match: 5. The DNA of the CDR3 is TGTGCCAGCAGTCCGGGACAGGATTATGAAAAACTGTTTTTT. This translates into CASSPGQDYEKLFF.

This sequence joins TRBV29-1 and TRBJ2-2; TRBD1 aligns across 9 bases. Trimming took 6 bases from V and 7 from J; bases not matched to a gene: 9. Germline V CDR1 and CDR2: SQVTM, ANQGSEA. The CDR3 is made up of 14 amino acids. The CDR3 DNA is TGCAGCGTGAGGGACAGGGAGGGTAGCGGGGAGCTGTTTTTT. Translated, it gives CSVRDREGSGELFF.

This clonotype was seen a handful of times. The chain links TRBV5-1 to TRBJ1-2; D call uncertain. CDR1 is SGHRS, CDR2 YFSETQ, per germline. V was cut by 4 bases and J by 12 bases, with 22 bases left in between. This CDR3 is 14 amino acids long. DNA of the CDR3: TGCGCCAGCAGCCTTTCTTCCCCCCCCGAAAAGCACACCTTC. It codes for CASSLSSPPEKHTF.

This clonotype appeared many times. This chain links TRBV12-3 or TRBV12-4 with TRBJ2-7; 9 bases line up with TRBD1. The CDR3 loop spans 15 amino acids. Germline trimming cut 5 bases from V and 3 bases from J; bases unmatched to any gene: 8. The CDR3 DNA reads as TGTGCCAGCAGTATCACAGGGGGCTCTAACTACGAGCAGTACTTC. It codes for CASSITGGSNYEQYF.

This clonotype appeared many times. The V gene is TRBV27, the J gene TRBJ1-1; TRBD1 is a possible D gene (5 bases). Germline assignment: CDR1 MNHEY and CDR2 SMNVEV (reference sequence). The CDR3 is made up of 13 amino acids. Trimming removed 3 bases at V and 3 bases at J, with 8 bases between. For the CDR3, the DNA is TGTGCCAGCAGTTTCCAGACAGACACTGAAGCTTTCTTT. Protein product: CASSFQTDTEAFF.

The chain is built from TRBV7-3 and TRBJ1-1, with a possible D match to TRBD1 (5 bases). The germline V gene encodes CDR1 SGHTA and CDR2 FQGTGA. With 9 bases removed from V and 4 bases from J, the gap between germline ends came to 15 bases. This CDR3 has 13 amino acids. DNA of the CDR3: TGTGCCAGGGACTCCCGGGGGGGCACTGAAGCTTTCTTT. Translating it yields CARDSRGGTEAFF.

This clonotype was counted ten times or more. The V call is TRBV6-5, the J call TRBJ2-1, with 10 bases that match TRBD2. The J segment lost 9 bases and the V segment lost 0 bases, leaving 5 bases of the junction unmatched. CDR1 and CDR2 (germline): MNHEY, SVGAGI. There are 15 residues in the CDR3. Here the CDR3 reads CASSYSTSGSFEQFF. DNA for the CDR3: TGTGCCAGCAGTTACTCGACTAGCGGGTCTTTTGAGCAGTTCTTC.

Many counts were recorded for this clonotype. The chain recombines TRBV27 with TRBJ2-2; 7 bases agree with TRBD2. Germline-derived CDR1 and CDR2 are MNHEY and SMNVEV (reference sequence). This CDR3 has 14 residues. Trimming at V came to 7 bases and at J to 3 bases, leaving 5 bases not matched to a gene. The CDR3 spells CASKTGGYTGELFF. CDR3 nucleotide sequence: TGTGCCAGCAAGACGGGGGGATACACCGGGGAGCTGTTTTTT.

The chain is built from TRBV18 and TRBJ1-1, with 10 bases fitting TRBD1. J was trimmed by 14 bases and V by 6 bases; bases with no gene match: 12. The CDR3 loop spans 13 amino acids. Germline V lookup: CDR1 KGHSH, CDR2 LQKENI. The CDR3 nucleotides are TGTGCCAGCTCCTTCGAACCGGACAGGGGGTGGTTCTTT. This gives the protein CASSFEPDRGWFF.

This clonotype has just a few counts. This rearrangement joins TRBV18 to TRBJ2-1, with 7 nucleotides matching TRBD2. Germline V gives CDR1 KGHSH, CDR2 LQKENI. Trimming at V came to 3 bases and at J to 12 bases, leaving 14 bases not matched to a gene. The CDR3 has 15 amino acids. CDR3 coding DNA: TGTGCCAGCTCACCGCGTGGAGACTCGGGGGGAGGGCAGTTCTTC. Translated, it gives CASSPRGDSGGGQFF.

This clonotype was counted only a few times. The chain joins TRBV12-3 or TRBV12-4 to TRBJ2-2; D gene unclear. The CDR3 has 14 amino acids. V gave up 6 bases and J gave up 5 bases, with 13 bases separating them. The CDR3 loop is CASRDRSRTGELFF. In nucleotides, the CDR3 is TGTGCCAGCAGAGATAGGTCCCGAACCGGGGAGCTGTTTTTT.

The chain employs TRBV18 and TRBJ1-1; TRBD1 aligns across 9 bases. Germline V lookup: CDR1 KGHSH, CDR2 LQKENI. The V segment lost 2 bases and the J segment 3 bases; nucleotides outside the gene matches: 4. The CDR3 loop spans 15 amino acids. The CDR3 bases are TGTGCCAGCTCACCAGTGACAGGGGGGGACACTGAAGCTTTCTTT. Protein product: CASSPVTGGDTEAFF.

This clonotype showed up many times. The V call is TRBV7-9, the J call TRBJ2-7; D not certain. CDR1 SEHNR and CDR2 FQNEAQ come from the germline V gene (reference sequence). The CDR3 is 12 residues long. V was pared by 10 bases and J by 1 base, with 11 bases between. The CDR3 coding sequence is TGTGCCACCGCCGGAAGATCCTACGAGCAGTACTTC. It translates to CATAGRSYEQYF.

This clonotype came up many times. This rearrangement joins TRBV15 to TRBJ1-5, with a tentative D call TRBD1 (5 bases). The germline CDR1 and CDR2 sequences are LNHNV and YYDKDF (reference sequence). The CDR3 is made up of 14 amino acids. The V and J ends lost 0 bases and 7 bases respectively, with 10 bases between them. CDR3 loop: CATSRDQGRQPQHF. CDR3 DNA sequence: TGTGCCACCAGCAGAGACCAGGGACGACAGCCCCAGCATTTT.

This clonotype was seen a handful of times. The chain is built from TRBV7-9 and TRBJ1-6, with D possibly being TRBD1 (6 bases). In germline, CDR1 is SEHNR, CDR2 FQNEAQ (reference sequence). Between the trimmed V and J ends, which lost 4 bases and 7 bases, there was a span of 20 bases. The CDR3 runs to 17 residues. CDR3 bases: TGTGCCAGCAGCTCGCGGAAGGGGGAATCGGTCAATTCACCCCTCCACTTT. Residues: CASSSRKGESVNSPLHF.

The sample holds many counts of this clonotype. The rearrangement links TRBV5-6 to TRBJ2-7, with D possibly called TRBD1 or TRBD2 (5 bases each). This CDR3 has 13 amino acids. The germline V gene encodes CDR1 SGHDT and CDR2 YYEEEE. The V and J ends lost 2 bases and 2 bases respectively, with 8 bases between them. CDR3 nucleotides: TGTGCCAGCAGCTTAGGGGACCCCTACGAGCAGTACTTC. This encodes CASSLGDPYEQYF.

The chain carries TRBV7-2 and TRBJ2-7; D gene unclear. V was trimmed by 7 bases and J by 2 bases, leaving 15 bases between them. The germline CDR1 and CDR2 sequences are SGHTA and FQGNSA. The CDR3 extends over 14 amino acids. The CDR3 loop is CASTPHQGAYEQYF. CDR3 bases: TGTGCCAGCACCCCACACCAAGGAGCCTACGAGCAGTACTTC.

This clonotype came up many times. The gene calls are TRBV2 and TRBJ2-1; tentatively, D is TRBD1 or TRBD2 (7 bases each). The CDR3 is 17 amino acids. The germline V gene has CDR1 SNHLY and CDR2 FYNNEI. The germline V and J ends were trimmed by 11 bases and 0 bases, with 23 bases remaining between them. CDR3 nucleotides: TGTGCCTCCCAGGGGGGTATTACTAGCGCCTCCTACAATGAGCAGTTCTTC. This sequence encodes CASQGGITSASYNEQFF. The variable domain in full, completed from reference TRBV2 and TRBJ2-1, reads EPEVTQTPSHQVTQMGQEVILRCVPISNHLYFYWYRQILGQKVEFLVSFYNNEISEKSEIFDDQFSVERPDGSNFTLKIRSTKLEDSAMYFCASQGGITSASYNEQFFGPGTRLTVL.

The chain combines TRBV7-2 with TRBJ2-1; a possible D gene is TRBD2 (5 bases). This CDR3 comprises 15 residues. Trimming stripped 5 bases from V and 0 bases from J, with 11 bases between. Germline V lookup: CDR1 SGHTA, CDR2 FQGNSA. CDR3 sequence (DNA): TGTGCCAGCAGCCCTAGCACCAGCTCCTACAATGAGCAGTTCTTC. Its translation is CASSPSTSSYNEQFF.

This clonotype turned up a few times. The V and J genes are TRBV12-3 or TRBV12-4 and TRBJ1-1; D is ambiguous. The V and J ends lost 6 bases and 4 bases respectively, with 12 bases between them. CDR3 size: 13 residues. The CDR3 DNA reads TGTGCCAGCAGCTCCCAGCTCGGCACTGAAGCTTTCTTT. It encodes CASSSQLGTEAFF.

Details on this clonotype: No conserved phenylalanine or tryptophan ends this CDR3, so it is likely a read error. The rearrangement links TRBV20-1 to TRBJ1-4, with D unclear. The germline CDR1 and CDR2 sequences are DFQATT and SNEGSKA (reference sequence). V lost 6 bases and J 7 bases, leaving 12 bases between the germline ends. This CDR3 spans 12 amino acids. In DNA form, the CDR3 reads TGCAGTGCCAGACATCCTAGTGAAAAACTGTTTTAT. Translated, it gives CSARHPSEKLFY.